This TCR beta chain is drawn from a study of identical twins. In its sample, this clonotype was seen many times. A universal primer binding site was introduced by template switching. The final cDNA contained unique molecular identifiers. A single record per CDR3 protein comes from TCRdb applying MiXCR to the 5' RACE reads. In the table there are around 300,000 distinct CDR3 sequences, under 9% of which are singletons. The CDR3 runs to 11 residues. Germline assignment: CDR1 LNHDA and CDR2 SQIVND (reference sequence). Germline trimming cut 9 bases from V and 1 base from J; bases unmatched to any gene: 0. The same specimen was also included in a second study, on yellow fever vaccine responses in identical twins. Per that study: Twins reportedly mounted vaccine T cell responses that seemed partly convergent, partly personalized.

This sequence originates from a woman between 18 and 30 years old in good health. Sequenced material: memory (CD45RO+) T cells sorted from blood. V is TRBV19 and J is TRBJ2-7, with 7 bases lining up with TRBD1. CDR3 in DNA: TGTGCCAGACAGGGGTCCTACGAGCAGTACTTC. Its translation: CARQGSYEQYF. The full variable domain, its missing parts supplied by reference TRBV19 and TRBJ2-7, is DGGITQSPKYLFRKEGQNVTLSCEQNLNHDAMYWYRQDPGQGLRLIYYSQIVNDFQKGDIAEGYSVSREKKESFPLTVTSAQKNPTAFYLCARQGSYEQYFGPGTRLTVT.